This TCR beta chain was sequenced in a study of blood T cell repertoires in COVID-19. Sequencing used immunoSEQ multiplex PCR; TCRdb keeps in-frame clones, though not all of them. The table shows 100,000 or so clones, with 70% to 90% occurring only once. The CDR3 is made up of 14 amino acids. J gave up 6 bases and V 7 bases, and 9 bases lay outside the gene matches. Germline V lookup: CDR1 MNHEY, CDR2 SVGAGI. The chain carries TRBV6-5 and TRBJ1-1; 9 nucleotides match TRBD1. This TCR came from a human donor in a cohort sampled during active COVID-19. Material for sequencing was peripheral blood. The CDR3 region is CASTLGQGVSEAFF. CDR3 coding DNA: TGTGCCAGCACCTTGGGACAGGGCGTTTCTGAAGCTTTCTTT.